The present TCR beta chain was sequenced within a study of blood T cell repertoires in COVID-19 (dated by TCRdb to 2020 to 2022). Some background on the complete study: Samples covering the acute and convalescent phases of COVID-19 were provided by collaborators in the United States, Italy and Spain. The prospective study material was composed of cDNA or gDNA derived from T cells, B-cell-depleted T cells, or PBMCs. The dataset comprised deeply sampled blood TCRbeta repertoires from subjects exposed to, actively infected with, or recovered from COVID-19. The repertoires were released in a freely available public database intended as a resource for research on the immune response to SARS-CoV-2. The samples were drawn from two sources: the first 160 participants of the ongoing ImmuneRACE study, and approximately 1,300 subjects contributed by 6 global collaborators. A de-identified subject ID, COVID-19 status, age in years and sex were almost always included in the sample metadata. Where available, HLA class I and class II types were obtained from metadata supplied by the sample provider rather than from assay-based typing.

Concerning this clone itself: Its target antigen remains unknown. Per-base qualities were not stored, and no clone one base away is much larger.

Findings and caveats that apply to the study as a whole: How much clinical and demographic metadata was included differed by source and by participant, and the metadata was provided uncurated.

From the cysteine up to the phenylalanine, the CDR3 has a length of 14 residues. The read is trimmed to its CDR3 DNA, 42 bases read in frame from base 1. Clipping removes 5 bases from V and 2 bases from J, with 3 as the unmatched junction base count. CDR1 SNHLY and CDR2 FYNNEI are derived from the germline V gene. TCRbeta CDR3 regions were amplified from genomic DNA by means of the immunoSEQ Assay, a bias-controlled multiplex PCR. In the source study's methods: Nucleated cell counts per sample were estimated from amplification of reference gene primers within the assay. To quantify the absolute abundance of each unique TCRbeta CDR3 rearrangement, sequence reads were collapsed and filtered. For each sample, productive Simpson clonality was calculated as the square root of Simpson's diversity index across productive rearrangements. Not all clones reach the TCRdb copy of this immuneACCESS table, which keeps in-frame sequences only. Checked studies attribute under half of the gap to unresolved V genes and leave the rest unexplained. V and J calls and clone size are given by that table; D and trimming were obtained from the DNA. The sample data list some 250,000 clones, and under 95% of these were observed just once. The top ten clones comprise approximately 2.4% of the sample.

In the prospective study, participants were about 18 to 95 years old, resided in 25 or so geographic areas of the United States, and were enrolled through a virtual design. To assign participants to cohorts, the prospective study relied on clinical history that participants themselves reported in a screening survey and a study questionnaire. Each participant in the prospective study had whole blood, serum and a nasopharyngeal or oropharyngeal swab collected by mobile phlebotomists. Participants in the prospective study had the option to provide additional blood draws and questionnaires over a 2-month period. Blood samples from the prospective study were shipped frozen or at room temperature prior to DNA extraction.

The sequence joins TRBV2 to TRBJ1-3, and 7 bases in between align with TRBD1. The TCR originated in a woman aged 40 to 55 with acute COVID-19. The sequencing input was PBMCs or T cells enriched from blood (not recorded which). CDR3 sequence: CASSPGQAGNTIYF. The nucleotide sequence is TGTGCCAGCAGTCCCGGACAGGCTGGAAACACCATATATTTT.